This T cell receptor (beta chain) was observed in a study of shared clonotypes between healthy human individuals. Among the donors, all were Caucasian adults who lived in Nashville, Tennessee. The V gene's germline CDR1 is KGHSH and CDR2 LQKENI. This CDR3 is 14 amino acids long. The ends were cut back, 2 bases at V and 7 bases at J, with 12 bases in the middle. Deep level was the assay's run setting. Assay used: immunoSEQ multiplex PCR; TCRdb lists only in-frame clones, some missing. The sample consists of 2 million to 2.5 million clones, about 95% of them appearing once. Sequenced input: naive CD4+ T cells sorted from blood. Subset described: CD45RA+ positively selected. The chain combines TRBV18 with TRBJ1-5; D might be TRBD1 (6 bases). The sequence came from a man between 18 and 29 years old in good health. The CDR3 DNA reads as TGTGCCAGCTCACCAAGCCCCCAGGGGCAGCCCCAGCATTTT. Its translation: CASSPSPQGQPQHF.